This T cell receptor beta chain was sequenced during a study of Ad26.COV2.S vaccination and SARS-CoV-2 variants. The study, taken as a whole, reports: Among vaccine recipients, spike-specific TCR breadth exceeded that of placebo recipients. Responses of spike-specific T cells (both CD8+ and CD4+) reportedly showed substantial breadth after vaccination. Breadth measured for non-spike TCRs was similar across vaccine and placebo recipients.

This sample's treatment: around 19 received Ad26.COV2.S at low or high dose, single or two shots; several received placebo; per-sample allocation not given. Sampling occurred on day 63 after the first vaccine or placebo injection. Germline V CDR1 and CDR2: SGHTA, FQGNSA. The CDR3 runs 13 residues. V was shortened by 2 bases and J by 6 bases, with 10 bases between the two germline ends. Sequencing was performed with immunoSEQ multiplex PCR; in TCRdb, only in-frame clones are kept and a portion is missing. Of about 320,000 clones listed, around 83% are singletons. With respect to this clone: Its target is not known.

This receptor was identified in a person aged 18 to 65 who received the Ad26.COV2.S COVID-19 vaccine or a placebo. V gene TRBV7-2 combines with J gene TRBJ1-2; possible D gene TRBD1, 5 bases. The material sequenced was peripheral blood, taken in a trial of Ad26.COV2.S vaccine versus placebo. CDR3 DNA: TGTGCCAGCAGCTTAAAAGGGGTTCATGGCTACACCTTC. It codes for CASSLKGVHGYTF.